The source of this T cell receptor beta chain is a study of blood T cell repertoires in COVID-19. Across the whole study: The United States, Italy and Spain provided the acute and convalescent COVID-19 samples. T cells, B-cell-depleted T cells, or PBMCs provided the cDNA or gDNA that served as material.

Per the authors' pipeline: Amplification of reference gene primers provided the estimated nucleated cell counts. TCRdb keeps only in-frame clones here, not all; method: immunoSEQ multiplex PCR. V and J calls and clone size are copied from that table; D and trimming were computed from the DNA. The data contain 85,000 to 95,000 clones, 65% to 90% of them singletons. A remark on this clone: Within the sample, other DNA sequences also encode this same CDR3.

Germline CDR1 reads SGHRS; CDR2 reads YFSETQ. The ends were cut back, 1 base at V and 5 bases at J, with 12 bases in the middle. This CDR3 contains 14 residues. The genes are TRBV5-1 and TRBJ2-5; weak D call: TRBD2 (7 bases). Sequenced: peripheral blood. This TCR was sampled from an elderly woman with acute or convalescent COVID-19. Here the CDR3 DNA reads TGCGCCAGCAGCTTGCCCGGGGGGCGTGAGACCCAGTACTTC. Protein sequence: CASSLPGGRETQYF.